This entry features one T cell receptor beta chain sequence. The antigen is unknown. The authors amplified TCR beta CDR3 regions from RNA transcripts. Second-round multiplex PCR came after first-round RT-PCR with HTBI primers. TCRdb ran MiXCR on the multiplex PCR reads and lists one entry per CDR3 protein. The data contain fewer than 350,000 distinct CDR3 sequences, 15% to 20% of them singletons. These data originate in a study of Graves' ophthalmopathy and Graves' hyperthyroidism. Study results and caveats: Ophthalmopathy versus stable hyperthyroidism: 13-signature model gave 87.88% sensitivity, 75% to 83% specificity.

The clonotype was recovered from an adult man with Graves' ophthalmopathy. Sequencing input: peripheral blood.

CDR3 bases: TGTGCCAGCAGTTACTTGGCGAGTCAAGGACTAGCGGGAGGCTTCTACGAGCAGTACTTC. Its protein product is CASSYLASQGLAGGFYEQYF. The J gene is TRBJ2-7, the V gene TRBV6-2 or TRBV6-3; 14 nucleotides match TRBD2. The CDR3 loop spans 20 amino acids. Unmatched junction bases numbered 14, after V lost 1 base and J lost 3 bases. Germline CDR1 is MNHEY and CDR2 is SVGEGT.